One and the same sample provided the 10 T cell receptor beta chains below, sequenced in a study of OX40 agonist ivuxolimab in advanced cancers. This table comes from immunoSEQ multiplex PCR, and its TCRdb copy is limited to in-frame clones, with some not included. The sample shows 50,000 to 70,000 clones, more than 80% of them seen only once. The sequencing here drew on CD4+ or CD8+ T cells sorted from blood, taken in a trial of the OX40 agonist ivuxolimab. Receptors were obtained from an adult with an advanced solid tumor such as melanoma, head and neck, liver or kidney cancer.

V is TRBV16 and J is TRBJ2-7; tentatively, D is TRBD1 (6 bases). There are 15 residues in the CDR3. With 0 bases removed from V and 5 bases from J, the gap between germline ends came to 14 bases. From germline, CDR1 is KGHSY and CDR2 FQNENV. Here the CDR3 DNA reads TGTGCCAGCAGCCAATCACCGGGACAAACCAACGAGCAGTACTTC. This sequence encodes CASSQSPGQTNEQYF.

The chain employs TRBV4-1 and TRBJ2-2, with 7 bases fitting TRBD1. Unmatched junction bases numbered 5, after V lost 4 bases and J lost 3 bases. CDR1 is MGHRA and CDR2 is YSYEKL in the germline V gene. The CDR3 is made up of 15 amino acids. The CDR3 nucleotides read TGCGCCAGCAGCCCCGTCACAGGGGACACCGGGGAGCTGTTTTTT. Amino acids: CASSPVTGDTGELFF.

This clone showed up just once. The J gene is TRBJ2-7, the V gene TRBV28, with TRBD2 matching 12 bases. This CDR3 spans 15 amino acids. CDR1 is MDHEN, CDR2 SYDVKM, per germline. Trimming at V came to 6 bases and at J to 4 bases, leaving 7 bases not matched to a gene. This chain's CDR3 is CASSYGTSGWYEQYF. The CDR3 nucleotides are TGTGCCAGCAGCTATGGGACTAGCGGGTGGTACGAGCAGTACTTC.

This sequence joins TRBV2 and TRBJ1-5; perhaps TRBD1 as D (5 bases). V shed 4 bases and J shed 2 bases, with 15 bases lying between them. The CDR3 runs to 16 residues. Germline V gives CDR1 SNHLY, CDR2 FYNNEI. CDR3 nucleotides: TGTGCCAGCAGTGGGGGAGGGGTTGAGGGCAATCAGCCCCAGCATTTT. Translated: CASSGGGVEGNQPQHF.

The chain recombines TRBV6-1 with TRBJ2-1, with TRBD1 matching over 7 bases. From germline, CDR1 is MNHNS and CDR2 SASEGT. The length of the CDR3 is 14 residues. V was clipped by 5 bases and J by 5 bases; unmatched bases: 6. CDR3 loop: CASSPGTVDNEQFF. The CDR3 DNA reads as TGTGCCAGCAGTCCGGGGACAGTAGACAATGAGCAGTTCTTC.

This sequence joins TRBV27 and TRBJ2-1; D is uncertain. This CDR3 comprises 14 residues. Germline lookup yields CDR1 MNHEY and CDR2 SMNVEV (reference sequence). V lost 8 bases and J 0 bases, leaving 11 bases between the germline ends. CDR3 DNA sequence: TGTGCCAGCGGGAACATAGACTCCTACAATGAGCAGTTCTTC. Translating gives CASGNIDSYNEQFF.

The chain links TRBV4-1 to TRBJ1-3; TRBD1 matches at 7 bases. Germline-derived CDR1 and CDR2 are MGHRA and YSYEKL. The J segment lost 2 bases and the V segment lost 0 bases, leaving 1 base of the junction unmatched. There are 15 residues in the CDR3. The DNA for the CDR3 is TGCGCCAGCAGCCAAGAGGACAGGCCTGGAAACACCATATATTTT. It yields the protein CASSQEDRPGNTIYF.

The chain is built from TRBV5-8 and TRBJ1-1; D ambiguous. The CDR3 has 12 residues. The germline V gene has CDR1 SGHTS and CDR2 YDEGEE. Trimming shortened V by 2 bases and J by 1 base, and 3 bases separated the two germline ends. CDR3 sequence: CASSFPNTEAFF. Here the CDR3 DNA reads TGTGCCAGCAGCTTTCCGAACACTGAAGCTTTCTTT.

The table lists this clone with a count of one. The chain uses TRBV10-3 and TRBJ2-7; TRBD1 aligns across 7 bases. CDR1 is ENHRY, CDR2 SYGVKD, per germline. V gave up 6 bases and J gave up 4 bases; unmatched junction bases: 3. The CDR3 is 12 residues long. DNA of the CDR3: TGTGCCATCAGGGGACAGTTGTACGAGCAGTACTTC. Protein sequence: CAIRGQLYEQYF.

The chain uses TRBV27 and TRBJ2-1; 14 nucleotides align to TRBD2. The junction had 10 bases not matched to a gene; V was cut back by 2 bases and J by 7 bases. CDR3 size: 18 residues. Germline CDR1 MNHEY, CDR2 SMNVEV (reference sequence). CDR3 region: CASSLRGGLAGETNEQFF. For the CDR3, the DNA is TGTGCCAGCAGTTTAAGGGGGGGACTAGCGGGAGAAACGAATGAGCAGTTCTTC.